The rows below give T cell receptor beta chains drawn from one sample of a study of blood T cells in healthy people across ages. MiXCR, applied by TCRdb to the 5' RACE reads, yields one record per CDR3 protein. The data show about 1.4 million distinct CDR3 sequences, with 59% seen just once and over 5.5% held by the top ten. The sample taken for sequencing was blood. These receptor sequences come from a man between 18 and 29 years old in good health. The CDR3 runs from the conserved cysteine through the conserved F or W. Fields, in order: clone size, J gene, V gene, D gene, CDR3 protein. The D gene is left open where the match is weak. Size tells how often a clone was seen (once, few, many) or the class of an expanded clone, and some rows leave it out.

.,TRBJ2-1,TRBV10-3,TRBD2,CAIMREQLSEQFF
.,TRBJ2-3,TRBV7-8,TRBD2,CASSFSGTSDTQYF
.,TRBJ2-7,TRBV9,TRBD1,CASSGRTGSWEQYF
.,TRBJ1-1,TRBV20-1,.,CSSGGEAFF
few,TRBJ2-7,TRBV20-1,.,CSARVGGGGIYEQYF
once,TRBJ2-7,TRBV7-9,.,CASSTKDSYEQYF
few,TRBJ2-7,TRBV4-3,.,CASSQDSTPTYEQYF
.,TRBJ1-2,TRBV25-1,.,CASGTSYGYTF
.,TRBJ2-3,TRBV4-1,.,CASSPPLRYTQYF
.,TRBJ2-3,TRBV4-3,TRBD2,CASGQDTSGGRNTQYF